The sequence of this TCR beta chain was determined in a study of T-cell memory formation after mild COVID-19. General study findings and limits: Second-wave clones reaching peak frequency on day 37 lacked confirmed SARS-CoV-2 specificity.

One entry per CDR3 protein, called by TCRdb with MiXCR from the 5' RACE reads. The profile shows some 320,000 distinct CDR3 sequences, more than 15% of them singletons. As regards this clonotype: Its antigen is undetermined.

The CDR3 extends over 16 amino acids. V shed 5 bases and J 6 bases; nucleotides not matched to a gene: 12. The germline V gene encodes CDR1 SGHTA and CDR2 FQGNSA. The sequence was collected from a man in his late teens or twenties who had mild COVID-19 (a few samples of this study predate the infection). Cell type and time point are not known. Sequenced input: PBMCs or a T cell subset sorted from them (not recorded which). This sequence joins TRBV7-2 and TRBJ2-2, with 7 bases fitting TRBD1. The CDR3 spells CASSQRGPTGSGELFF. Written as DNA, the CDR3 is TGTGCCAGCAGCCAGAGGGGGCCCACGGGGTCCGGGGAGCTGTTTTTT.